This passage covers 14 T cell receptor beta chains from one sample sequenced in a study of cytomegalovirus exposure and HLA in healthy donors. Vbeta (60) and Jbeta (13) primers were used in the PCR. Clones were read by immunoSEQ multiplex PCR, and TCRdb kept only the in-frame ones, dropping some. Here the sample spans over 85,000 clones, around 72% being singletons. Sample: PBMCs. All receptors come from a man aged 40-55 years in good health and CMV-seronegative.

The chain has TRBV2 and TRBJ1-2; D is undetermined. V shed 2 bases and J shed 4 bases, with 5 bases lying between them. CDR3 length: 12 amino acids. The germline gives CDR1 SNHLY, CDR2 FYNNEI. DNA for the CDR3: TGTGCCAGCAGTGAAAACAGCTATGGCTACACCTTC. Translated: CASSENSYGYTF. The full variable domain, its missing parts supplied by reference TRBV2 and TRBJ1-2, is EPEVTQTPSHQVTQMGQEVILRCVPISNHLYFYWYRQILGQKVEFLVSFYNNEISEKSEIFDDQFSVERPDGSNFTLKIRSTKLEDSAMYFCASSENSYGYTFGSGTRLTVV.

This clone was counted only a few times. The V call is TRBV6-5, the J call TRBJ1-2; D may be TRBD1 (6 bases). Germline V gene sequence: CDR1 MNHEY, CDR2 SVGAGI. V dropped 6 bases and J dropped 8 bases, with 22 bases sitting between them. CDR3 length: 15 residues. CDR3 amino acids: CASRIGQLNRGGYTF. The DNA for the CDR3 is TGTGCCAGCAGGATCGGACAGCTTAATCGCGGAGGCTACACCTTC.

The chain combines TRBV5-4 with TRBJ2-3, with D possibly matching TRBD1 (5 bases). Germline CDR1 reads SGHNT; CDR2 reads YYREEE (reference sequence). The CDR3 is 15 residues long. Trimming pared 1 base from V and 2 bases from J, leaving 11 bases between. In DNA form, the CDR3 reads TGTGCCAGCAGCTTGTTGACAGTAAACACAGATACGCAGTATTTT. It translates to CASSLLTVNTDTQYF.

The CDR3 is CASSPTTGRLSDTQYF. In DNA, the CDR3 is TGTGCCAGCTCACCTACGACAGGGCGCCTATCGGATACGCAGTATTTT. The rearrangement uses TRBV18 and TRBJ2-3; 7 bases are shared with TRBD1. The trim removed 3 bases at V and 6 bases at J, leaving 12 bases unmatched. This CDR3 contains 16 residues. The germline V gene has CDR1 KGHSH and CDR2 LQKENI.

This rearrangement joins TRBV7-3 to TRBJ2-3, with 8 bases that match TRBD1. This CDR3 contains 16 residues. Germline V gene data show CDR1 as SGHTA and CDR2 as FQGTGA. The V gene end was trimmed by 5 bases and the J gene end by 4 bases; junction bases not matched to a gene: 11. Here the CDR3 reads CASSPRTGGWADTQYF. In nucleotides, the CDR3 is TGTGCCAGCAGCCCACGTACAGGGGGGTGGGCAGATACGCAGTATTTT.

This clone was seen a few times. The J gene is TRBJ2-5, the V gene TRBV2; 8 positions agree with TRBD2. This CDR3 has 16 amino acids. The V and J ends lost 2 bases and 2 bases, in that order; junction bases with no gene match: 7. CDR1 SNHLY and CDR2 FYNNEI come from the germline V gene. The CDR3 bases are TGTGCCAGCAGTGAAAGTCCCAGCGGGGGACAAGAGACCCAGTACTTC. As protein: CASSESPSGGQETQYF.

CDR3 nucleotide sequence: TGTGCCAGCAGTTACGGACAGGGAGGCGTTGGCTACACCTTC. It specifies CASSYGQGGVGYTF. V and J are TRBV6-6 and TRBJ1-2; TRBD1 agrees at 8 bases. The length of the CDR3 is 14 residues. Unmatched junction bases numbered 6, after V lost 2 bases and J lost 7 bases. The V gene's germline CDR1 is MNHNY and CDR2 SVGAGI (reference sequence).

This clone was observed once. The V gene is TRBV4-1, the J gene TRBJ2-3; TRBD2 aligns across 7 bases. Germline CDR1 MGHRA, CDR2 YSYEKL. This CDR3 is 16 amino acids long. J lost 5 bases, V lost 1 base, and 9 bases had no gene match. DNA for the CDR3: TGCGCCAGCAGCCAAGGTGGACTAGGTAGGGTAGATACGCAGTATTTT. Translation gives CASSQGGLGRVDTQYF.

The CDR3 loop reads CASSPLQGFGPPLHF. The CDR3 DNA is TGTGCCAGCAGCCCATTACAGGGGTTCGGACCACCCCTCCACTTT. The genes are TRBV11-2 and TRBJ1-6, with TRBD1 matching 7 bases. Unmatched junction bases numbered 12, after V lost 5 bases and J lost 11 bases. The germline CDR1 and CDR2 sequences are SGHAT and FQNNGV. This CDR3 contains 15 residues.

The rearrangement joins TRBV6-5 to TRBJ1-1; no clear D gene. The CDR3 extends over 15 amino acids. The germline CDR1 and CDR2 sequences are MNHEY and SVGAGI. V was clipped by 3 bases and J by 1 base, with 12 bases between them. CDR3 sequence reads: CASSYSSEGNTEAFF. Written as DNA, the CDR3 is TGTGCCAGCAGTTATAGTTCCGAGGGGAACACTGAAGCTTTCTTT.

The CDR3 region is CASSTGGHNYGYTF. The CDR3 DNA follows: TGTGCCAGCAGTACAGGGGGACATAACTATGGCTACACCTTC. The chain couples TRBV27 to TRBJ1-2, with 8 positions matching TRBD1. In germline, CDR1 is MNHEY, CDR2 SMNVEV (reference sequence). The ends lost 5 bases at V and 1 base at J; junction bases unmatched: 3. The CDR3 contains 14 residues.

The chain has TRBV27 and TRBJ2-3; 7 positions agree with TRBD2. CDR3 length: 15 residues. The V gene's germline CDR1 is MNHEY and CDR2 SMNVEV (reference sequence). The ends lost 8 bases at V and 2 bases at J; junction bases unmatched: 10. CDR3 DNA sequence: TGTGCCAGCGCAGTTGGAGCGGGGTACACAGATACGCAGTATTTT. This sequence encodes CASAVGAGYTDTQYF.

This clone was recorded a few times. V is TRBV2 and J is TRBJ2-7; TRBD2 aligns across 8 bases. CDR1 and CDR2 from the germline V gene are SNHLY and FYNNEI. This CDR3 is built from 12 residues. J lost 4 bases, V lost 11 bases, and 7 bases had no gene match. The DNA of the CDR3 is TGTGCCCCCGGGGGGGAGCCTTACGAGCAGTACTTC. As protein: CAPGGEPYEQYF.

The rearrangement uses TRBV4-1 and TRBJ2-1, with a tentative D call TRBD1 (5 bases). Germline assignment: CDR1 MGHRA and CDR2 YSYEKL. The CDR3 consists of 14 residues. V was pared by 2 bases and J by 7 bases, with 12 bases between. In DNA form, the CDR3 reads TGCGCCAGCAGCCAACGGGCAGGGTGGAATGAGCAGTTCTTC. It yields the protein CASSQRAGWNEQFF.